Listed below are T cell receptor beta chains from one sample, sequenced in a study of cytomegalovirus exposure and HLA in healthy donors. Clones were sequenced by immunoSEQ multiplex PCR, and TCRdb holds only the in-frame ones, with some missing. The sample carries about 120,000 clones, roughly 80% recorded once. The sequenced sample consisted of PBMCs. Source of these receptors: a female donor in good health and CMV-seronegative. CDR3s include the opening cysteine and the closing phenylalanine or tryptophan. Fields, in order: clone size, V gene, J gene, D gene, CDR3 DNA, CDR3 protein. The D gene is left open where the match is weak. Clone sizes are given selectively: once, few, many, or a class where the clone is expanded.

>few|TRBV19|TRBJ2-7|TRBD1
TGTGCCAGTAGCCCGACAGGGGACGAGCAGTACTTC
CASSPTGDEQYF
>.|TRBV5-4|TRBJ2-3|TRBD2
TGTGCCAGCAGCTTGAGGGATACCCGGGGGGTTACGCAGTATTTT
CASSLRDTRGVTQYF
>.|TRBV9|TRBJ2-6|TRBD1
TGTGCCAGCAGCGTAGCTCGGGACAGGTATGCCGGGGCCAACGTCCTGACTTTC
CASSVARDRYAGANVLTF
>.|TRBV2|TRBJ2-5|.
TGTGCCAGCAGGGGTATGGGCAGGGAGACCCAGTACTTC
CASRGMGRETQYF
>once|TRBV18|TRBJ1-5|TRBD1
TGTGCCAGCTCTTTACAGGGGGTAGGACAGCCCCAGCATTTT
CASSLQGVGQPQHF
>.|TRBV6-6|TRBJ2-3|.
TGTGCCAGCAGAAAAGAGCGGTCCGCGACAGATACGCAGTATTTT
CASRKERSATDTQYF
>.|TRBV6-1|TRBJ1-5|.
TGTGCCAGCAGTCCTGGGGGCAGTTTCAATCAGCCCCAGCATTTT
CASSPGGSFNQPQHF
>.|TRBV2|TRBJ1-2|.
TGTGCCAGCAGTGAGACAGTCTCGAACTATGGCTACACCTTC
CASSETVSNYGYTF
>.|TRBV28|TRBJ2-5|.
TGTGCCAGCACCGACAGGCCGCCTCAAGAGACCCAGTACTTC
CASTDRPPQETQYF
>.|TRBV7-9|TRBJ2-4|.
TGTGCCAGCAGCTTAACAGGGAGTCTTGCCAAAAACATTCAGTACTTC
CASSLTGSLAKNIQYF
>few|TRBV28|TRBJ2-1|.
TGTGCCAGCAGCCTTGTCCATGAGCAGTTCTTC
CASSLVHEQFF
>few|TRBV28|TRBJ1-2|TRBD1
TGTGCCAGCAGTTCCGCCAGGACAGGGGGCGTCTATGGCTACACCTTC
CASSSARTGGVYGYTF
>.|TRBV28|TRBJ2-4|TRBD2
TGTGCCAGCATCCCGGGACTAGCACGGGGTAACATTCAGTACTTC
CASIPGLARGNIQYF
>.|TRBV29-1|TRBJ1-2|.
TGCAGCGGCGGGAGGGGGGGGCCCTCGACCTATGGCTACACCTTC
CSGGRGGPSTYGYTF
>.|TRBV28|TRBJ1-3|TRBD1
TGTGCCAGCAGTCCCCCAGACAGGGCTGGAAACACCATATATTTT
CASSPPDRAGNTIYF
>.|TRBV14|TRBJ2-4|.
TGTGCCAGCAGCCAGGGGCTCGGAAACATTCAGTACTTC
CASSQGLGNIQYF
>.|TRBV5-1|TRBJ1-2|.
TGCGCCAGCAGACGGGGGAGTGGTGTGGGCTACACCTTC
CASRRGSGVGYTF
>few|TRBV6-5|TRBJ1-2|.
TGTGCCAGCGCTCTGGACAGTAACTATGGCTACACCTTC
CASALDSNYGYTF
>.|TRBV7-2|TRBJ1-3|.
TGTGCCAGCAGCTCCGGGGGGGGTGGAAACACCATATATTTT
CASSSGGGGNTIYF
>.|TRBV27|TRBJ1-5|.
TGTGCCAGCTGGCAGGGTAATCAGCCCCAGCATTTT
CASWQGNQPQHF
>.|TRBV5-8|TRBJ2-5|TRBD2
TGTGCCAGCAGGCCTCCCGGGACTAGCGGGAGCCCCCAGTACTTC
CASRPPGTSGSPQYF
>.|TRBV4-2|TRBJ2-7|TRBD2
TGTGCCAGCAGCCAAGGAGGCGGGAGGTCGTACGAGCAGTACTTC
CASSQGGGRSYEQYF
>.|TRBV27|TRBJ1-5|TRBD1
TGTGCCAGCAGTCAGGGGGTCGGTCAGCCCCAGCATTTT
CASSQGVGQPQHF
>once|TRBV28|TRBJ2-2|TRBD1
TGTGCCAGCAGGGGGACAGGGGGGACCGGGGAGCTGTTTTTT
CASRGTGGTGELFF
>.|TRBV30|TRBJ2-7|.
TGTGCCTGGAGTGTTTTTGCAGGGGTGGGCTACGAGCAGTACTTC
CAWSVFAGVGYEQYF
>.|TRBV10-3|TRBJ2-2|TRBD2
TGTGCCATATCCGGTCTAGCGGGACCCACCGGGGAGCTGTTTTTT
CAISGLAGPTGELFF
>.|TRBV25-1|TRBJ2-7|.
TGTGCCAGCATTGCAGCGGCAAGCTACGAGCAGTACTTC
CASIAAASYEQYF
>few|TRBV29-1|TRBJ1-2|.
TGCAGCGTCGTACCTCCGGGATGGGGCTACACCTTC
CSVVPPGWGYTF
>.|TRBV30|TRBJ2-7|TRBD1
TGTGCCTGGAGTGGTAATCCGGGACAGGGAGAGCAGTACTTC
CAWSGNPGQGEQYF
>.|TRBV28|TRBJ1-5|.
TGTGCCAGCAGCCTCCAGGGGTCGCATCAGCCCCAGCATTTT
CASSLQGSHQPQHF
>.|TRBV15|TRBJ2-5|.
TGTGCCACTAGAAGTCCGGGGACACCCCTCCAAGAGACCCAGTACTTC
CATRSPGTPLQETQYF
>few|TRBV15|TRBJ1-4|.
TGTGCCACCAGCAGGGATAACGGGAAACTGTTTTTT
CATSRDNGKLFF
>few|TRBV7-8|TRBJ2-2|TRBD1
TGTGCCAGCAGCGACAGGGTGAACACCGGGGAGCTGTTTTTT
CASSDRVNTGELFF
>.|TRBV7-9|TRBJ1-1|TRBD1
TGTGCCAGCAGCCGAGACAGGGATACTGAAGCTTTCTTT
CASSRDRDTEAFF
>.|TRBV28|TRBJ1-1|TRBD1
TGTGCCAGCAGGCCGGGACAGACCTTTAACACTGAAGCTTTCTTT
CASRPGQTFNTEAFF